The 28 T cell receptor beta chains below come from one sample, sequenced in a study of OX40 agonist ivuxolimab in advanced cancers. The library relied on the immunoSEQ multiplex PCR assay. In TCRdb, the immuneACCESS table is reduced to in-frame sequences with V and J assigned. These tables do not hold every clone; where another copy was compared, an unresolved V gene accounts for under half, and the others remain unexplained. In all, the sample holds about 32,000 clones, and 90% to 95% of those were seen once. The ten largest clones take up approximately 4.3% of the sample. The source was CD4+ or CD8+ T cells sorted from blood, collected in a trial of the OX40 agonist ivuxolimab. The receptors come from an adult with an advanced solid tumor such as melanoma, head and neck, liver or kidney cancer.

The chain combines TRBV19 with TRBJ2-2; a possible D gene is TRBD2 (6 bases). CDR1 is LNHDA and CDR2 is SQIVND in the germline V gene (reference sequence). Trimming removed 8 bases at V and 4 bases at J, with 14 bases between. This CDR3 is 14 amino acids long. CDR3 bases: TGTGCCAGTGTCCGGGAGCGTGGCACCGGGGAGCTGTTTTTT. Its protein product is CASVRERGTGELFF.

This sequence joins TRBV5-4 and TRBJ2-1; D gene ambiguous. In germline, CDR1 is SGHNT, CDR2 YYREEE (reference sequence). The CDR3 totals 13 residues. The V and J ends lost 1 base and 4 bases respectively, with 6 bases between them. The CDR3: CASSLFWYNEQFF. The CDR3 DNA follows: TGTGCCAGCAGCTTGTTTTGGTACAATGAGCAGTTCTTC.

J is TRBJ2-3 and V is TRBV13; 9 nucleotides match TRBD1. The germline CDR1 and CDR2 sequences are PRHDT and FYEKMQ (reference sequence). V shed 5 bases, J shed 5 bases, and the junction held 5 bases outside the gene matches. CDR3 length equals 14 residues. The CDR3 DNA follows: TGTGCCAGCAGCCCGACAGGGGGAATAGATACGCAGTATTTT. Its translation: CASSPTGGIDTQYF.

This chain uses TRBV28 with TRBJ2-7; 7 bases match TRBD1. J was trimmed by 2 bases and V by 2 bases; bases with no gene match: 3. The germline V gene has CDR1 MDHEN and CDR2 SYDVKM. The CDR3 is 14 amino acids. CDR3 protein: CASSLTGQTYEQYV. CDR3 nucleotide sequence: TGTGCCAGCAGTTTAACGGGACAGACCTACGAGCAGTACGTC.

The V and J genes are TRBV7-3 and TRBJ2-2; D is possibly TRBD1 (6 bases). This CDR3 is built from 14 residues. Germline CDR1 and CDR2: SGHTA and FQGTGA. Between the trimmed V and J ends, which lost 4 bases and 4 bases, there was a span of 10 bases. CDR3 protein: CASSSTGSTGELFF. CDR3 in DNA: TGTGCCAGCAGCTCTACAGGGTCCACCGGGGAGCTGTTTTTT.

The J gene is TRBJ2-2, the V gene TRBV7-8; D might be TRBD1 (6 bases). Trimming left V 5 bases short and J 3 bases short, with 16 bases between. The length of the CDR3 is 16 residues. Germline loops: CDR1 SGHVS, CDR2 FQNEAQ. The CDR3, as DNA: TGTGCCAGCAGCCTTGTGGGGGCTGGGGACACCGGGGAGCTGTTTTTT. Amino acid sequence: CASSLVGAGDTGELFF.

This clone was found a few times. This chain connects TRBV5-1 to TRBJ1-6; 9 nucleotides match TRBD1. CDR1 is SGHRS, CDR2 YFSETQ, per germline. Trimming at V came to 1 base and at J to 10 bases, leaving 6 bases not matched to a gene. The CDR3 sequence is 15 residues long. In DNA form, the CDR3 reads TGCGCCAGCAGCTTGTTAGGACAGGGGAACTCACCCCTCCACTTT. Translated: CASSLLGQGNSPLHF.

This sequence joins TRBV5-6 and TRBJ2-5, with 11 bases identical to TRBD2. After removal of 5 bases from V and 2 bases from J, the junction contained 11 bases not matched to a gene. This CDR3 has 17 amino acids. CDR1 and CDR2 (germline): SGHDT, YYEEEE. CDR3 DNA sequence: TGTGCCAGCAGACCGGGACTAGCGGAGGGGATACAAGAGACCCAGTACTTC. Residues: CASRPGLAEGIQETQYF.

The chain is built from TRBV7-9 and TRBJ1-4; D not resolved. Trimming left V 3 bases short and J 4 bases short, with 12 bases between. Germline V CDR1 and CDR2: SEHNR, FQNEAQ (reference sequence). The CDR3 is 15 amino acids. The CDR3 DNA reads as TGTGCCAGCAGCTTCCCGGGCCGCAATAATGAAAAACTGTTTTTT. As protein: CASSFPGRNNEKLFF.

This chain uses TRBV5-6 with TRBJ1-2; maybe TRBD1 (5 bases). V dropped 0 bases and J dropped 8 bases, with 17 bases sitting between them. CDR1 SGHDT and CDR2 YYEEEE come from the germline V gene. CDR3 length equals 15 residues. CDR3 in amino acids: CASSLAPPFRVGYTF. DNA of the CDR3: TGTGCCAGCAGCTTGGCCCCCCCCTTCAGGGTAGGCTACACCTTC.

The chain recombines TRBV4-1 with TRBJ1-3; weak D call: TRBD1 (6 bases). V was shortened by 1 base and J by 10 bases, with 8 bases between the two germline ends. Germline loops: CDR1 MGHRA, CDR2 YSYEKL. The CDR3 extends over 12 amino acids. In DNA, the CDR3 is TGCGCCAGCAGCCAAGGTCAGGGGACCATATATTTT. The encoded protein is CASSQGQGTIYF.

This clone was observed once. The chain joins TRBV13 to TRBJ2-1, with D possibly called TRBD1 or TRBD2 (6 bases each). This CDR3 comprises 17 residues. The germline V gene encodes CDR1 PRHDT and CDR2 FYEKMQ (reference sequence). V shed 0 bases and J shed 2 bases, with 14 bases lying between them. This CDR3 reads CASSLGRGGIPYNEQFF. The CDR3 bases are TGTGCCAGCAGCTTAGGCAGGGGAGGTATCCCCTACAATGAGCAGTTCTTC.

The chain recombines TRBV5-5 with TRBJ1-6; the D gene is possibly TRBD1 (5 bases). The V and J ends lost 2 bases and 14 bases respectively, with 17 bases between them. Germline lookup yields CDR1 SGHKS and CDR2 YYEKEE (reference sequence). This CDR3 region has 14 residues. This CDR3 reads CASSFGAGPEALHF. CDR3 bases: TGTGCCAGCAGCTTCGGGGCAGGTCCAGAGGCCCTCCACTTT.

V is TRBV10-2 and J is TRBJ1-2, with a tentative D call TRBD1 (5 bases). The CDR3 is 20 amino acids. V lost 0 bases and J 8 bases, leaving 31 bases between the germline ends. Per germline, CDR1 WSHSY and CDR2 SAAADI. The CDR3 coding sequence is TGCGCCAGCAGTGAGTCGTCGCCAGTAGGGGCTGTGGGGGTGGGCGCCGGCTACACCTTC. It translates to CASSESSPVGAVGVGAGYTF.

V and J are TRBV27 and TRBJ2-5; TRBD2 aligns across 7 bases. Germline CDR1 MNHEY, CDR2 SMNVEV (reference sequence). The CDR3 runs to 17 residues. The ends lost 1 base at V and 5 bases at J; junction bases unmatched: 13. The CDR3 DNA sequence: TGTGCCAGCAGTTTATTAGGGGTGGGGGGGGTTGTGGAGACCCAGTACTTC. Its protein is CASSLLGVGGVVETQYF.

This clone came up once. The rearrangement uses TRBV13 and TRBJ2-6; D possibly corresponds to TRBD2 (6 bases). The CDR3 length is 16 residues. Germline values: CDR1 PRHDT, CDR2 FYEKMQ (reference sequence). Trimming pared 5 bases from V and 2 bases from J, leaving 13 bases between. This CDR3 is CASSPAGEAGANVLTF. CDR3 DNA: TGTGCCAGCAGCCCCGCCGGGGAGGCTGGGGCCAACGTCCTGACTTTC.

The DNA for the CDR3 is TGTGCCAGCAGCTCTCCCCAGGGACACACTGAAGCTTTCTTT. The encoded protein is CASSSPQGHTEAFF. This sequence joins TRBV7-8 and TRBJ1-1; D perhaps matches TRBD1 (5 bases). V was cut by 4 bases and J by 3 bases, with 12 bases left in between. The CDR3 spans 14 residues. Germline CDR1 is SGHVS and CDR2 is FQNEAQ.

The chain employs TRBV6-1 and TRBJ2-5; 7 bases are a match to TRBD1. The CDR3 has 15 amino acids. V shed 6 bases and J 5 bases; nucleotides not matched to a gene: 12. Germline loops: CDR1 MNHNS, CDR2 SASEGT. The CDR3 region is CASRIRDSLRETQYF. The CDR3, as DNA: TGTGCCAGCAGGATCCGGGACAGCCTTCGGGAGACCCAGTACTTC.

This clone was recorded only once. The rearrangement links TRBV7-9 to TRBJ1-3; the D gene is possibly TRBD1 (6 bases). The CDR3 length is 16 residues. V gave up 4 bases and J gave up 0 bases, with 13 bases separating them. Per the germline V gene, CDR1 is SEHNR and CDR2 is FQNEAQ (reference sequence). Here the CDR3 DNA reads TGTGCCAGCAGCTCTCAGGACAGCTCCTCTGGAAACACCATATATTTT. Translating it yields CASSSQDSSSGNTIYF.

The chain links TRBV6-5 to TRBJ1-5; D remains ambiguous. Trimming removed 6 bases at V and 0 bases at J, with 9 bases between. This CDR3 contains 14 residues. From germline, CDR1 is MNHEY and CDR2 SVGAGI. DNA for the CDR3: TGTGCCAGCAGGCCCCAATATAGCAATCAGCCCCAGCATTTT. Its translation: CASRPQYSNQPQHF.

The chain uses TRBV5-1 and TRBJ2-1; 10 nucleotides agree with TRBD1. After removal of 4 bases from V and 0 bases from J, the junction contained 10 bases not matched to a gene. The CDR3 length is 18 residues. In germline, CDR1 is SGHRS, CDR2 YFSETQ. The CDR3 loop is CASSLTTGGRFSYNEQFF. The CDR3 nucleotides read TGCGCCAGCAGCCTAACGACAGGGGGCCGCTTCTCCTACAATGAGCAGTTCTTC.

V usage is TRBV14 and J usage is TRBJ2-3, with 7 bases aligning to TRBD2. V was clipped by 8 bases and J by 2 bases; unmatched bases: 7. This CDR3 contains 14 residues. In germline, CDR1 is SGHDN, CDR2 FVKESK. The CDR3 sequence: CASGLGGYTDTQYF. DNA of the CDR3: TGTGCCAGCGGTCTCGGGGGGTACACAGATACGCAGTATTTT.

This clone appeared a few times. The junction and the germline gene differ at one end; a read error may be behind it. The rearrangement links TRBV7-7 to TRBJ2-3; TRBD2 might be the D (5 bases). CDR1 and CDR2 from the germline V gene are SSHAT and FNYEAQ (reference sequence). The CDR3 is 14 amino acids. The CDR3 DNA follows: TGTGCTAGCAGCTTAGCGAGCGCGGGAGATACGCAGTATTTT. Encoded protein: CASSLASAGDTQYF.

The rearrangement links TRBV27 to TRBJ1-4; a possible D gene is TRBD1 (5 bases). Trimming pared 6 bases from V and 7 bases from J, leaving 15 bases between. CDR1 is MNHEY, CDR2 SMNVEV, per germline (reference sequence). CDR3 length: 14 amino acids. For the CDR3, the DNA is TGTGCCAGCAGCCCCCTGGCAGGGATTGAAAAACTGTTTTTT. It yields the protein CASSPLAGIEKLFF.

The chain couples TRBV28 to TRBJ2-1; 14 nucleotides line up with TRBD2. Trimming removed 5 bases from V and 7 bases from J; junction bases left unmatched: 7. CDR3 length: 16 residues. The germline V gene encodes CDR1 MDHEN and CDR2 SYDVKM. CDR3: CASSRRLAGGVNEQFF. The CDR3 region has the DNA TGTGCCAGCAGTCGGAGACTAGCGGGAGGGGTTAATGAGCAGTTCTTC.

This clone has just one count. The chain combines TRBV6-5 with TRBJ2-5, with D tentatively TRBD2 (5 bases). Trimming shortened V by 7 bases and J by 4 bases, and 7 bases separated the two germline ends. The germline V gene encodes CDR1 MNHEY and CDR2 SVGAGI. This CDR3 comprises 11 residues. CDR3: CASKRRETQYF. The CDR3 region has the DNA TGTGCCAGCAAGCGGAGAGAGACCCAGTACTTC.

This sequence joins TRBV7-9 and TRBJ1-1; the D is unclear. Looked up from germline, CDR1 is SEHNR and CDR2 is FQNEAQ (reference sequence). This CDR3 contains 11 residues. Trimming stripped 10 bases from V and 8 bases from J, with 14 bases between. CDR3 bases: TGTGCCATCCTGTCGGGATTAGAAGCTTTCTTT. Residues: CAILSGLEAFF.

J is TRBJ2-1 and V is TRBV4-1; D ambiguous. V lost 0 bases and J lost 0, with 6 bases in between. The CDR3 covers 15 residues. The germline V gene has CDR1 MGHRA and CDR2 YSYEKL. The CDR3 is CASSQDRSSYNEQFF. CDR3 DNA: TGCGCCAGCAGCCAAGATCGAAGCTCCTACAATGAGCAGTTCTTC.